The T cell receptor (beta chain) under discussion was sequenced for a study of shared clonotypes between healthy human individuals (dated by TCRdb to between 2020 and 2021). Context from the whole study: A couple of women and a few men aged 18 to 49 years were included in the cohort. Per donor, three plates each were used for CD4 naive and CD4 memory, two for CD8 naive, and one for CD8 memory. The study deeply sequenced blood TCR repertoires of about 5 healthy adults to estimate repertoire size and the extent of clonotype sharing between individuals. Different laboratories and diverse techniques were used to prepare libraries and sequence TCR repertoires, to increase sequencing depth and limit assay-specific biases. Between about 0.8 and 8.9 billion PBMCs per donor were obtained by leukapheresis. Broad study findings and their caveats: Rarefaction of sorted-subset datasets indicated incomplete sequencing despite the large sequencing depth. Pairwise subsampling indicated that sequencing depth was expected to affect the degree of clonotype sharing among donors. Across a handful of donors, 4.5% to 6.5% of naive CD4, approximately 3.6% of naive CD8, 2% to 2.5% of memory CD4, and around 0.4% of memory CD8 clonotypes were shared. Naive subsets generally had larger estimated clonotype richness than memory subsets. Sampling was limited to blood, and TCR repertoires in tissue likely differ from TCR repertoires in blood. Because the study included only a small number of donors, the genetic and exposure-history diversity represented was limited. Clonotypes shared by all four sorted-subset donors showed higher generation probabilities than non-shared clonotypes.

Its CDR3 holds 16 amino acids, cysteine through phenylalanine. Just the 48-base CDR3 DNA is kept, in frame starting at base 1. The germline V gene gives CDR1 as SGHRS and CDR2 as YFSETQ. V is trimmed back by 3 bases and J by 1 base, and the junction contains 3 bases that no gene match accounts for. The donors were healthy, HIV-negative adults with no recently reported acute infections or vaccinations. Only Caucasian adults living in Nashville, Tennessee, USA were represented among the donors. CD4+ T cells were enriched by magnetic negative selection, after which naive cells were positively selected on CD45RA and the negative fraction was taken as the memory subset. Blood was collected by leukapheresis, and PBMCs were isolated by Ficoll-Histopaque density gradient centrifugation and then cryopreserved in liquid nitrogen vapor phase. Purity and quantity of every magnetically sorted T cell population were checked by analytical flow cytometry. Each sorted fraction had its genomic DNA isolated and then quantified by UV absorbance on a Nanodrop 2000c.

In its sample, this clone was seen once. It lacks a known antigen. No base quality information exists; no much larger clone differs at one position. The same CDR3 is also encoded by other DNA sequences in this sample. Using the deep immunoSEQ assay, TCR CDR3 regions were amplified from genomic DNA by multiplex PCR. Extracted genomic DNA from each cell subset was distributed evenly across all wells of several immunoSEQ 96-well plates, and each plate was treated as a replicate. For sorted subsets, each replicate PCR was loaded with around 220 ng genomic DNA, equivalent to 25,000 to 35,000 T cell genomes. Purified libraries were quantified with a Qubit 3.0 fluorometer, sized on a Bioanalyzer 2100, and re-quantified with the KAPA Library Quantification kit. A separate single-read 150-cycle Illumina NextSeq 550 flow cell was used to sequence each immunoSEQ 96-well plate. The paper's processing steps were these. Because the immunoSEQ output included only junctional sequences and no quality scores, the filtering could not be the same as the filtering used for full-length reads. Sequences were annotated with PyIR, a Python wrapper for IgBLAST v1.9, and V/J genes and CDR3 were assigned using IMGT germline references. Reads were filtered out if the reads had weak V/J assignments (E-value above 1e-6), no CDR3, stop codons, out-of-frame junctions, or ambiguous translated residues. V3J clonotypes were defined as sequences sharing the same inferred V gene, J gene, and CDR3 amino acid sequence. Percentage overlap between repertoires was computed as shared unique clonotypes divided by the size of the smaller repertoire. Three approaches were used to assess repertoire richness: RTK rarefaction, the Chao1 estimator, and Recon v2.1 estimates of unobserved clonotypes. For all TCRbeta clonotypes obtained by the gDNA method from several donors, generation probabilities were computed with OLGA. TCRdb re-hosts the immuneACCESS table, in-frame sequences only. Its copies lack some clones; in the studies checked, an unresolved V gene accounts for under half of them, and the cause for the rest is not known. D and trimming come from the DNA, and the V and J calls and clone size come from that table. Recorded for this sample are some 1.4 million clones; roughly 97% of them occurred a single time. 0.95% to 1.5% of the sample lies in the top ten.

Recombination connected TRBV5-1 to TRBJ2-3; 12 nucleotides in the junction match TRBD2. The sequenced material came from naive CD4+ T cells sorted from blood. The meaning of the sample's cell subset or site label: CD45RA+ positively selected. This clonotype was obtained from a man aged 25 to 40 in good health. DNA sequence: TGCGCCAGCAGCTCCGGACTAGCGGGACGCACAGATACGCAGTATTTT. This is translated as CASSSGLAGRTDTQYF.